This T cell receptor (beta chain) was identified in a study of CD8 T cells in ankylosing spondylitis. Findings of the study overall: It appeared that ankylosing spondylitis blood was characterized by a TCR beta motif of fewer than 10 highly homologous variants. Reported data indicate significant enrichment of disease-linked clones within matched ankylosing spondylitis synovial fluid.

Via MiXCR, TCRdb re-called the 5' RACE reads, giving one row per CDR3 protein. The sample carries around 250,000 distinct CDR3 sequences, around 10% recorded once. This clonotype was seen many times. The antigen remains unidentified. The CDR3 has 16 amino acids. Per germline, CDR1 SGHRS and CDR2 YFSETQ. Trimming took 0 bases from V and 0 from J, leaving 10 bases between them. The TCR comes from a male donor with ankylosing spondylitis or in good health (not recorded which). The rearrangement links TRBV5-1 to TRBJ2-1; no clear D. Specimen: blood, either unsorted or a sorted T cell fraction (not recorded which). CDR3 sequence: CASSLEPLYSYNEQFF. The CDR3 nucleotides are TGCGCCAGCAGCTTGGAGCCCTTGTACTCCTACAATGAGCAGTTCTTC.